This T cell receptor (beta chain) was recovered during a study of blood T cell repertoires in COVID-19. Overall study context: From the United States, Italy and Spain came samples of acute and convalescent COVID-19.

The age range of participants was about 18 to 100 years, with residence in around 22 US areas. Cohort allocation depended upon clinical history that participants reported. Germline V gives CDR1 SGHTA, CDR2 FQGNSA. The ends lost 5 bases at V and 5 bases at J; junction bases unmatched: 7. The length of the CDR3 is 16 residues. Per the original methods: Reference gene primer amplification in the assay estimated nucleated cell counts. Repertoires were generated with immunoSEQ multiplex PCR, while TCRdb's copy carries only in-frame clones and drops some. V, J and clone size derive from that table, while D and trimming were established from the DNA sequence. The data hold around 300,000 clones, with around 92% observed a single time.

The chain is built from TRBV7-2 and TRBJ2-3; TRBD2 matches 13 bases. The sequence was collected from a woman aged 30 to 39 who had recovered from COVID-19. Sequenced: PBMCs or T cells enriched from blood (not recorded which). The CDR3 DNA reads TGTGCCAGCAGCCCGACTAGCGGGAGGACAGGAGATACGCAGTATTTT. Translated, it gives CASSPTSGRTGDTQYF.